This T cell receptor (beta chain) originates from a study of CD8 T cells in ankylosing spondylitis (dated by TCRdb to about 2017). Background for the entire study: The study profiled T cell receptor beta repertoires in healthy donors and ankylosing spondylitis patients to find disease-linked TCR variants. The whole study cohort included about a hundred healthy donors and around 25 ankylosing spondylitis patients. Samples of peripheral blood were taken, and for ankylosing spondylitis patients, synovial fluid was collected as well. Study-wide findings and limitations: According to the report, matched synovial fluid samples from ankylosing spondylitis patients were significantly enriched for the disease-linked clones. Some motif variants were previously reported in synovial fluid and blood of reactive arthritis patients, suggesting common disease-initiation mechanisms. A TCR beta motif made up of several highly homologous amino acid variants appeared to be characteristic of blood from ankylosing spondylitis patients. The disease-linked clones had a CD8+ phenotype and were found at relatively low frequencies in peripheral blood.

This clonotype appeared many times. What antigen it recognizes has not been identified. No quality values exist for individual bases; no much larger clone is one base distant. Its CDR3 holds 14 amino acids, cysteine through phenylalanine. Of the read, only the CDR3 DNA is kept; its 42 bases are in frame from base 1. The trim is 3 bases for V and 1 base for J, with a gap of 9 bases between the germline ends. In the germline V gene (reference sequence), CDR1 corresponds to SEHNR and CDR2 to FQNEAQ. Sequencing relied on an Illumina HiSeq 2500. TCR beta libraries were prepared by quantitative 5'-RACE with molecular barcodes. The original pipeline was this. Disease-linked TCR variants were identified with a new computational method built on a probabilistic model of VDJ rearrangement. The raw public data were reprocessed by TCRdb itself: fastp quality trimming at Q25, MiXCR clonotype calling, in-frame beta chains only. Each CDR3 protein appears once, grouped with its most common genes and DNA. TCRdb's processing, not the study's, gives the V and J calls here. A total of roughly 250,000 distinct CDR3 sequences appear in this sample, approximately 9% of them only once. The ten largest clones capture nearly 7% of the sample.

The chain employs TRBV7-9 and TRBJ2-5; the best D guess is TRBD1, with 6 bases matching. The clonotype originates from a male donor with ankylosing spondylitis or in good health (not recorded which). Sequencing used blood, either unsorted or a sorted T cell fraction (not recorded which). In nucleotide form, the sequence is TGTGCCAGCAGCTTCCAGGGGTTCCAAGAGACCCAGTACTTC. Translated, this gives CASSFQGFQETQYF.